This T cell receptor beta chain was sequenced in a study of T cells expressing NK-cell markers. For the study at large: Source material for TCR beta repertoires consisted of sorted CD3+CD56+NKG2C+, CD3+CD56+NKG2C- and CD3+CD56-NKG2C+ T cells.

TCRdb reprocessed the 5' RACE reads and reports one entry per CDR3 protein, with no DNA. The sample totals some 450,000 distinct CDR3 sequences. Study conclusions and caveats: Roughly 1.0-7.0% of CD8+ T cells in over five donors belonged to dominant NKG2C+ clonotypes.

This CDR3 has 15 residues. Germline values: CDR1 DFQATT, CDR2 SNEGSKA (reference sequence). Turning to this clonotype: The antigen is not known.

The sequence came from a woman aged 18 to 75 in good health. The sample was blood T cells: a sorted CD56 or NKG2C T cell subset, CD4+ or CD8+ T cells, or bulk PBMC T cells (not recorded which). The chain couples TRBV20-1 to TRBJ2-5; lacking DNA, the TRBD2 call made by TCRdb goes unchecked. CDR3 amino acids: CSAAGGPAISVTQYF.